This T cell receptor beta chain was documented in a study of Ad26.COV2.S vaccination and SARS-CoV-2 variants. Germline CDR1 and CDR2: MNHEY and SVGEGT. With 2 bases clipped from V and 6 bases from J, the junction kept 9 bases outside the gene matches. CDR3 size: 15 residues. As for treatment: some 20 received Ad26.COV2.S at low or high dose, single or two shots; a few received placebo; per-sample allocation not given. After the first vaccine or placebo injection, samples were drawn on day 63. The table came from immunoSEQ multiplex PCR; TCRdb's copy has only in-frame clones and leaves some out. The table records about 440,000 clones, less than 95% of them present only once.

The V call is TRBV6-2 or TRBV6-3, the J call TRBJ2-7; 8 nucleotides match TRBD1. The material was peripheral blood, obtained in a trial of Ad26.COV2.S vaccine versus placebo. This TCR came from a person aged 18-60 years who received the Ad26.COV2.S COVID-19 vaccine or a placebo. CDR3 amino acids: CASSYPTGGRVEQYF. The DNA for the CDR3 is TGTGCCAGCAGTTACCCTACAGGGGGGCGTGTCGAGCAGTACTTC.